This passage covers 16 T cell receptor beta chains from one sample sequenced in a study of cytomegalovirus exposure and HLA in healthy donors. Primers for the PCR totalled 60 Vbeta and 13 Jbeta. The assay was immunoSEQ multiplex PCR, and TCRdb's table has in-frame clones only and misses some. The repertoire holds 90,000 to 150,000 clones, with roughly 78% as singletons. Source material: PBMCs. These receptors were taken from a woman aged 30 to 39 in good health and CMV-seropositive.

As concerns this clone: A much larger clone differs by one base, so this may be a read error. The V call is TRBV6-1, the J call TRBJ1-1; 7 bases are shared with TRBD1. The junction had 1 base not matched to a gene; V was cut back by 6 bases and J by 0 bases. The CDR3 length is 13 residues. Germline V gene data show CDR1 as MNHNS and CDR2 as SASEGT. The CDR3 protein is CASRQGMNTEAFF. DNA for the CDR3: TGTGCCAGCAGACAGGGGATGAACACTGAAGCTTTCTTT.

The V and J genes are TRBV6-6 and TRBJ2-5; D might be TRBD2 (5 bases). CDR1 MNHNY and CDR2 SVGAGI come from the germline V gene (reference sequence). CDR3 size: 13 residues. V was trimmed by 5 bases and J by 5 bases, leaving 12 bases between them. Here the CDR3 DNA reads TGTGCCAGCAGTGTTCTAGCAGCGGAGACCCAGTACTTC. This codes for CASSVLAAETQYF.

The V gene is TRBV9, the J gene TRBJ1-3, with 9 bases fitting TRBD1. CDR1 is SGDLS and CDR2 is YYNGEE in the germline V gene. V shed 4 bases and J 2 bases; nucleotides not matched to a gene: 7. The CDR3 totals 16 residues. The CDR3 DNA sequence: TGTGCCAGCAGCCTCTCCCGGGACAGGGCTGGAAACACCATATATTTT. It is translated as CASSLSRDRAGNTIYF.

The V and J genes are TRBV28 and TRBJ1-2; D may be TRBD1 (6 bases). With 9 bases removed from V and 5 bases from J, the gap between germline ends came to 22 bases. This CDR3 is 15 amino acids long. CDR1 is MDHEN and CDR2 is SYDVKM in the germline V gene. CDR3 loop: CASTSSAGGLYGYTF. In DNA form, the CDR3 reads TGTGCCAGTACGTCCTCTGCTGGGGGCCTATATGGCTACACCTTC.

The V and J genes are TRBV5-4 and TRBJ2-1; the D is unclear. CDR1 SGHNT and CDR2 YYREEE come from the germline V gene (reference sequence). Trimming left V 2 bases short and J 3 bases short, with 15 bases between. The length of the CDR3 is 16 residues. This CDR3 is CASSFLSRQHYNEQFF. The CDR3 bases are TGTGCCAGCAGCTTCCTTTCGCGGCAGCACTACAATGAGCAGTTCTTC.

The chain has TRBV28 and TRBJ1-6, with 8 bases fitting TRBD1. J lost 7 bases, V lost 3 bases, and 2 bases had no gene match. The length of the CDR3 is 14 residues. CDR1 and CDR2 from the germline V gene are MDHEN and SYDVKM. CDR3 in amino acids: CASSFRTGNSPLHF. The CDR3 DNA sequence: TGTGCCAGCAGTTTTAGGACAGGGAATTCACCCCTCCACTTT. Together with reference TRBV28 and TRBJ1-6, the CDR3 gives the full variable domain: DVKVTQSSRYLVKRTGEKVFLECVQDMDHENMFWYRQDPGLGLRLIYFSYDVKMKEKGDIPEGYSVSREKKERFSLILESASTNQTSMYLCASSFRTGNSPLHFGNGTRLTVT.

The rearrangement uses TRBV4-1 and TRBJ2-3; 7 bases are shared with TRBD2. The CDR3 contains 17 residues. Germline CDR1 MGHRA, CDR2 YSYEKL. After removal of 4 bases from V and 3 bases from J, the junction contained 13 bases not matched to a gene. Written as DNA, the CDR3 is TGCGCCAGCAGCCCACTGCCCGGGCAGGGAGGGACAGATACGCAGTATTTT. This encodes CASSPLPGQGGTDTQYF.

V and J are TRBV5-3 and TRBJ2-3, with D unclear. TRBV5-3 is an ORF, and what it does is uncertain. CDR3 length equals 16 residues. The V gene lost 4 bases and the J gene lost 0 bases, with 15 bases spanning the gap. Here the CDR3 DNA reads TGTGCCAGAAGCCACCTTAAGCCCACTAGCACAGATACGCAGTATTTT. Its translation is CARSHLKPTSTDTQYF.

This clone has a handful of counts. The V and J genes are TRBV6-1 and TRBJ1-5; no definite D call. Deletions cut 7 bases from V and 2 bases from J, with 15 bases between. CDR3 length: 15 residues. Germline V CDR1 and CDR2: MNHNS, SASEGT. CDR3 sequence reads: CASMAGAGGNQPQHF. CDR3 nucleotide sequence: TGTGCCAGCATGGCTGGAGCGGGAGGCAATCAGCCCCAGCATTTT.

The genes are TRBV29-1 and TRBJ1-2, with 8 positions matching TRBD1. CDR1 and CDR2 (germline): SQVTM, ANQGSEA. This CDR3 has 13 residues. V lost 0 bases, J lost 6 bases, and 3 bases stayed unmatched. CDR3 protein: CSVEDRDRHGYTF. CDR3 nucleotides: TGCAGCGTTGAAGACCGGGACAGGCATGGCTACACCTTC. The variable domain in full, with the rest retrieved from reference TRBV29-1 and TRBJ1-2, is SAVISQKPSRDICQRGTSLTIQCQVDSQVTMMFWYRQQPGQSLTLIATANQGSEATYESGFVIDKFPISRPNLTFSTLTVSNMSPEDSSIYLCSVEDRDRHGYTFGSGTRLTVV.

This clone was counted a few times. V and J are TRBV4-1 and TRBJ2-7; TRBD1 might be the D (6 bases). Trimming left V 1 base short and J 1 base short, with 11 bases between. Germline assignment: CDR1 MGHRA and CDR2 YSYEKL. This CDR3 is built from 15 residues. In nucleotides, the CDR3 is TGCGCCAGCAGCCAAGGGGCAGGGGAGTCCTACGAGCAGTACTTC. Encoded protein: CASSQGAGESYEQYF.

CDR3 loop: CASSTPSTGELFF. CDR3 coding DNA: TGTGCCAGCAGCACTCCTTCCACCGGGGAGCTGTTTTTT. This chain uses TRBV7-3 with TRBJ2-2; unclear D gene. Trimming left V 5 bases short and J 4 bases short, with 8 bases between. Germline V CDR1 and CDR2: SGHTA, FQGTGA. The CDR3 has 13 residues.

The chain couples TRBV18 to TRBJ2-1; a weak D match, TRBD1 (6 bases). The CDR3 length is 15 residues. Germline CDR1 KGHSH, CDR2 LQKENI. The germline V and J ends were trimmed by 4 bases and 0 bases, with 10 bases remaining between them. CDR3 bases: TGTGCCAGCTCACGGGACATCATCTCCTACAATGAGCAGTTCTTC. Translation: CASSRDIISYNEQFF.

The rearrangement joins TRBV2 to TRBJ2-3; TRBD1 might be the D (5 bases). Germline V gene data show CDR1 as SNHLY and CDR2 as FYNNEI. CDR3 length: 16 residues. The V end lost 8 bases, the J end lost 6 bases, and 24 bases lay between the germline ends. The CDR3 loop is CASRPVWTTAVDTQYF. The CDR3 coding sequence is TGTGCCAGCCGACCAGTCTGGACAACCGCGGTGGATACGCAGTATTTT. The full variable domain, completed using reference TRBV2 and TRBJ2-3, is EPEVTQTPSHQVTQMGQEVILRCVPISNHLYFYWYRQILGQKVEFLVSFYNNEISEKSEIFDDQFSVERPDGSNFTLKIRSTKLEDSAMYFCASRPVWTTAVDTQYFGPGTRLTVL.

V usage is TRBV5-4 and J usage is TRBJ2-1, with D tentatively TRBD2 (6 bases). CDR3 length: 16 residues. Germline V gene lookup returns CDR1 SGHNT and CDR2 YYREEE (reference sequence). Trimming took off 4 bases at V and 7 bases at J, with 21 bases between the two ends. The CDR3 loop reads CASSGPRGDTGNEQFF. DNA for the CDR3: TGTGCCAGCAGCGGGCCCCGCGGGGATACGGGGAATGAGCAGTTCTTC.

This rearrangement joins TRBV4-3 to TRBJ1-2; 7 bases fit TRBD1. The CDR3 covers 18 residues. Germline V CDR1 and CDR2: LGHNA, YSLEER. V lost 0 bases to trimming and J lost 4 bases; unmatched junction nucleotides: 14. The CDR3 coding sequence is TGCGCCAGCAGCCAAGAACCCGTCGGGATACAGGGGTCCTATGGCTACACCTTC. It codes for CASSQEPVGIQGSYGYTF.